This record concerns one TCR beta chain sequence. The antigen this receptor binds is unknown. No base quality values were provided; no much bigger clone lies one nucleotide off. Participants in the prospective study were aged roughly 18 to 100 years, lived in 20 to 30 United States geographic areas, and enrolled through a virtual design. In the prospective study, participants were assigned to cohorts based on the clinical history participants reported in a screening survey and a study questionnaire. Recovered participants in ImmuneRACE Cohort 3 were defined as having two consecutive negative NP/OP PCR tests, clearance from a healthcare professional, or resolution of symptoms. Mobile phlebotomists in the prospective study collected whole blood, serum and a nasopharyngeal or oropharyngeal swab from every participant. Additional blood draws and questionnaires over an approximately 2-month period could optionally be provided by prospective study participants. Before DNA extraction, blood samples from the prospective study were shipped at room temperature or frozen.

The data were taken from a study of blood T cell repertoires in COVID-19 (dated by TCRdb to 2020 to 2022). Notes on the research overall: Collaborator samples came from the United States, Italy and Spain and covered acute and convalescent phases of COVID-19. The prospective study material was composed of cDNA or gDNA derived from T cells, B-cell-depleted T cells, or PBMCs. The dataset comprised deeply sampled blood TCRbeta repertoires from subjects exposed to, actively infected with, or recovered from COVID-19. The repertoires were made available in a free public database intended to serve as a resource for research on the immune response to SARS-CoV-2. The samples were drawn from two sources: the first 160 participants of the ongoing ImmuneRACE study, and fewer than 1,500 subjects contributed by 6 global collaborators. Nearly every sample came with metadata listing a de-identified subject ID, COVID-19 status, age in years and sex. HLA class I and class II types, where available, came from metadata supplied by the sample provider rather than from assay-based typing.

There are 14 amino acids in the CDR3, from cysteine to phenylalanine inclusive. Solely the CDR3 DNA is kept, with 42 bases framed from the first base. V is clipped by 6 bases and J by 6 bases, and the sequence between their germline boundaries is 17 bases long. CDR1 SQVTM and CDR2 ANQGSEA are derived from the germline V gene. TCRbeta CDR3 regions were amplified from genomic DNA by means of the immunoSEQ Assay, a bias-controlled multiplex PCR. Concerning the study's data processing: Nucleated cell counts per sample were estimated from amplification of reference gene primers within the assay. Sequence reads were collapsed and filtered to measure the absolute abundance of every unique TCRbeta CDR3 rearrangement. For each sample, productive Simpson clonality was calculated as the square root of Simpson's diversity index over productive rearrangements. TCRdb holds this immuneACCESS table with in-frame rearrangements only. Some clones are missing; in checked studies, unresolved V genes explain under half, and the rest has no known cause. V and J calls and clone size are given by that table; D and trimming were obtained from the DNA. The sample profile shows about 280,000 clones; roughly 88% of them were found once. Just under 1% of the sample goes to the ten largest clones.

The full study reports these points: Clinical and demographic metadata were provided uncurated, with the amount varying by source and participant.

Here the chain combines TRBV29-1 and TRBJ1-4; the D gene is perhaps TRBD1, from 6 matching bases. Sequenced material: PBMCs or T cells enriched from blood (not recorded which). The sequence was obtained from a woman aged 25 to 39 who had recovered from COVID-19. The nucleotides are TGCAGCGTCTCCGGGGGGCAGAGGGATGAAAAACTGTTTTTT. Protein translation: CSVSGGQRDEKLFF.